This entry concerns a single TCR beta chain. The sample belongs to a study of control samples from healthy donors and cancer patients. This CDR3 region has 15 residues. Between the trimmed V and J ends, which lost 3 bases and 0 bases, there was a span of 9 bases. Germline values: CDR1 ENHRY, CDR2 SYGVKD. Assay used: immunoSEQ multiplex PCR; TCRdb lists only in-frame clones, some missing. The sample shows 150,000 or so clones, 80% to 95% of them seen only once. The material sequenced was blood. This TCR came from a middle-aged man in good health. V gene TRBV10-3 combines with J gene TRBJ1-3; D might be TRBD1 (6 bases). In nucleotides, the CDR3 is TGTGCCATCAGTGATGGAGGGGGCTCTGGAAACACCATATATTTT. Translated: CAISDGGGSGNTIYF.